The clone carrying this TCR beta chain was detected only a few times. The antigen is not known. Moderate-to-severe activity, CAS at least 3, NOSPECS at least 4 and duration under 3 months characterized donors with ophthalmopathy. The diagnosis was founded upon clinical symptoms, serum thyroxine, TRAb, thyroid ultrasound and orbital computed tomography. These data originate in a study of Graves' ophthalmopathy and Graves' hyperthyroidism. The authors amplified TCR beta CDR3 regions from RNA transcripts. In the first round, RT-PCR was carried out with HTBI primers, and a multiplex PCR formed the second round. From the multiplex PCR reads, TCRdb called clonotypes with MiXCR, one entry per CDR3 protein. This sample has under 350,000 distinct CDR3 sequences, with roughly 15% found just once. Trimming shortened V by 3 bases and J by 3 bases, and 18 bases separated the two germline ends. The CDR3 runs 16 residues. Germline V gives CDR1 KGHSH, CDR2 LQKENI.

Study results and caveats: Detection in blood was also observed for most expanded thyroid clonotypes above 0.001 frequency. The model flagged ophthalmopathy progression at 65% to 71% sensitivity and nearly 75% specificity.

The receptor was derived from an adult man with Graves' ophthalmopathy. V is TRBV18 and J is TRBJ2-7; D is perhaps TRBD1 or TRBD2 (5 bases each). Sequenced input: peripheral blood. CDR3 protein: CASSPPGRTRFYEQYF. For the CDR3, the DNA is TGTGCCAGCTCACCTCCGGGACGGACAAGATTCTACGAGCAGTACTTC.